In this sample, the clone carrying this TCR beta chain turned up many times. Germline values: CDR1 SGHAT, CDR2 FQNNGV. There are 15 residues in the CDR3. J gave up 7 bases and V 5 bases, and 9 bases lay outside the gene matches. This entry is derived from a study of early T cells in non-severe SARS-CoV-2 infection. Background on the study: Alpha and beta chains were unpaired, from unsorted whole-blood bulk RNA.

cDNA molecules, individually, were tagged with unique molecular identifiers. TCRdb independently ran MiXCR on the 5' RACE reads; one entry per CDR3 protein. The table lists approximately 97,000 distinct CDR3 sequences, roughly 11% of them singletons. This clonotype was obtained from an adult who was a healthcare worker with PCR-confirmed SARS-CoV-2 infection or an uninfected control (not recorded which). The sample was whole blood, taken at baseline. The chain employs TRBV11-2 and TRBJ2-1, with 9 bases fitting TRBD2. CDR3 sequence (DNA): TGTGCCAGCAGCCACGGGACTAGCCGCATGAATGAGCAGTTCTTC. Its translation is CASSHGTSRMNEQFF.